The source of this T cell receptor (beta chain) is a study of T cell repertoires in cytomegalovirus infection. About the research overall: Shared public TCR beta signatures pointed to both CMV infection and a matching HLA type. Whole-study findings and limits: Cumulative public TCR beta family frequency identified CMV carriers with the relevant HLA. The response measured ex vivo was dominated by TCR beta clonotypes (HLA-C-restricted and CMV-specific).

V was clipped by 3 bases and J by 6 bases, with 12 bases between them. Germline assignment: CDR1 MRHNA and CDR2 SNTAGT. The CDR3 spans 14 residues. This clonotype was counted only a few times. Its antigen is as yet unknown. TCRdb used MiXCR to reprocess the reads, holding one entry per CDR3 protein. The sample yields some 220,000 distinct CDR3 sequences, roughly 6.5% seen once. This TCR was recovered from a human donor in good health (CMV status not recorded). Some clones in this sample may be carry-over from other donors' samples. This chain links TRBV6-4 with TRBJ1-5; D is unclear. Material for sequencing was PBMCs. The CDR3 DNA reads TGTGCCAGCAGTGAGTCTGGGAAAAGTCAGCCCCAGCATTTT. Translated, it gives CASSESGKSQPQHF.